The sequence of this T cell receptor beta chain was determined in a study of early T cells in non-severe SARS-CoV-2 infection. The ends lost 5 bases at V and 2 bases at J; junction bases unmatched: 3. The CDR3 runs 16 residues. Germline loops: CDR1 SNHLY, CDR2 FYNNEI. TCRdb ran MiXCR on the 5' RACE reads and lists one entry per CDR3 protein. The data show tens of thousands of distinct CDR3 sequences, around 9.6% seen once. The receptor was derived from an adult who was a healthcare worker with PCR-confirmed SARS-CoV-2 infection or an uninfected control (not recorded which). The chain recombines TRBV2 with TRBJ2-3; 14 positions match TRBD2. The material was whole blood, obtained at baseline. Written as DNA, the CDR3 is TGTGCCAGCAGTAAGACTAGCGGGGGGGCCACAGATACGCAGTATTTT. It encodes CASSKTSGGATDTQYF.